The rows below give T cell receptor beta chains drawn from one sample of a study of naive CD8 T cells in extremely preterm neonates. Some clones are missing from TCRdb's copy, which holds only in-frame ones; the method was immunoSEQ multiplex PCR. The top ten hold around 0.6% of the sample, which has 5,100 or so clones, roughly 97% seen once. Sequenced: naive CD8+ T cells from cord blood. These receptors all stem from a newborn in good health. Each CDR3 is given with its conserved first and last residue. Fields, in order: V gene, J gene, CDR3 protein.

TRBV12-5	TRBJ2-1	CASGLDRFYNEQFF
TRBV19	TRBJ2-3	CASSIGLYTDTQYF
TRBV7-9	TRBJ2-7	CASSDSSYEQYF
TRBV9	TRBJ2-2	CASSLTSVDTGELFF
TRBV9	TRBJ1-2	CASSPPGTYGYTF
TRBV9	TRBJ2-1	CASSVASSYNEQFF
TRBV28	TRBJ2-7	CASSGRGGYEQYF
TRBV7-9	TRBJ2-7	CASSLPGDSLEQYF
TRBV4-3	TRBJ1-3	CASSQVGRTGQNTIYF
TRBV9	TRBJ2-7	CASSAGGYEQYF
TRBV7-7	TRBJ2-1	CASSSGQEYNEQFF
TRBV19	TRBJ2-7	CASSIGGTGAYEQYF
TRBV19	TRBJ2-1	CASSISSGSLDEQFF
TRBV21-1	TRBJ2-7	CASSQRGQHPYEQYF
TRBV14	TRBJ1-2	CASSQDWGGPTYGYTF
TRBV5-6	TRBJ1-5	CASSHGQGLQPQHF
TRBV5-5	TRBJ2-7	CASSWTSGSEQYF
TRBV9	-	CASSAGGGSSYEQYF
TRBV10-3	TRBJ2-3	CAISDLAGPSTDTQYF
TRBV7-9	TRBJ1-1	CAGNTGGTEAFF
TRBV9	TRBJ2-7	CASSAGLFYEQYF
TRBV5-4	TRBJ2-7	CASSLEAGGYEQYF
TRBV7-2	TRBJ2-7	CASSLTSEQYF
TRBV7-6	TRBJ2-3	CASSSLAGSTDTQYF
TRBV5-5	TRBJ1-1	CASSPEGRGTEAFF
TRBV7-6	TRBJ1-2	CASGPDRGKDYGYTF
TRBV29-1	TRBJ2-7	CSVEVAGIYEQYF
TRBV4-2	TRBJ1-1	CASSQDTFEAFF